The rows below give T cell receptor beta chains drawn from one sample of a study of T cell responses to AZD1222 COVID-19 vaccine. Measured with immunoSEQ multiplex PCR; TCRdb has only the in-frame clones, and not every one. The table shows under 200,000 clones, with 90% to 95% occurring only once. The sample in question was peripheral blood, obtained 28 days after the second dose of the MenACWY control vaccine. Receptors originate from an adult who received the MenACWY meningococcal vaccine as a control. Both conserved end residues are part of each CDR3. The order of the fields is CDR3 protein, CDR3 length, V gene, clone size. Some rows have no size entry. The others give once, few or many, or a class for an expanded clone.

CDR3aa: CASSPSWGSFSEQFF; len: 15; v_gene: TRBV11-2; abundance: .
CDR3aa: CASSVGGAKNIQYF; len: 14; v_gene: TRBV9; abundance: .
CDR3aa: CASRSQGAWTEAFF; len: 14; v_gene: TRBV27; abundance: once
CDR3aa: CASSYSGTSTPETQYF; len: 16; v_gene: TRBV13; abundance: .
CDR3aa: CASSATVSPLHF; len: 12; v_gene: TRBV5-6; abundance: .
CDR3aa: CASSEEGPLEGAFF; len: 14; v_gene: TRBV6-1; abundance: once
CDR3aa: CASTHPMGAGTEAFF; len: 15; v_gene: TRBV11-3; abundance: .
CDR3aa: CASTRDIGNTIYF; len: 13; v_gene: TRBV6-5; abundance: .
CDR3aa: CASSQEGLSYGYTF; len: 14; v_gene: TRBV3-1/TRBV3-2; abundance: .
CDR3aa: CASNHRGPNTIYF; len: 13; v_gene: TRBV19; abundance: .
CDR3aa: CASSGGLNTEAFF; len: 13; v_gene: TRBV2; abundance: .
CDR3aa: CASSPTGLGNQPQHF; len: 15; v_gene: TRBV28; abundance: once
CDR3aa: CSASEGGFNYGYTF; len: 14; v_gene: TRBV20-1; abundance: .
CDR3aa: CASSLGPSTAAGQETQYF; len: 18; v_gene: TRBV5-1; abundance: .
CDR3aa: CASSELGLGSTGELFF; len: 16; v_gene: TRBV2; abundance: .
CDR3aa: CATSDLRQGGLFF; len: 13; v_gene: TRBV24-1; abundance: few
CDR3aa: CASSGGGKEETQYF; len: 14; v_gene: TRBV7-9; abundance: .
CDR3aa: CASSSGQGVGWVNTEAFF; len: 18; v_gene: TRBV19; abundance: .
CDR3aa: CASSLAGRVGTEAFF; len: 15; v_gene: TRBV5-1; abundance: .
CDR3aa: CASSVTKREGLGELFF; len: 16; v_gene: TRBV6-1; abundance: .
CDR3aa: CASSSGGREADTQYF; len: 15; v_gene: TRBV28; abundance: .
CDR3aa: CASSLQGAGNQPQHF; len: 15; v_gene: TRBV6-2/TRBV6-3; abundance: .
CDR3aa: CASTPGTPDYNEQFF; len: 15; v_gene: TRBV28; abundance: .
CDR3aa: CASTGAGYNSPLHF; len: 14; v_gene: TRBV6-5; abundance: .
CDR3aa: CASSLALGSGATDTQYF; len: 17; v_gene: TRBV5-1; abundance: .
CDR3aa: CASSPPSSVQFF; len: 12; v_gene: TRBV6-5; abundance: .
CDR3aa: CASSPRWDERSEQYF; len: 15; v_gene: TRBV7-9; abundance: few
CDR3aa: CASSHTGAGYGYTF; len: 14; v_gene: TRBV27; abundance: once
CDR3aa: CATSASYGYTF; len: 11; v_gene: TRBV24-1; abundance: .
CDR3aa: CASNPIPNSPLHF; len: 13; v_gene: TRBV19; abundance: .
CDR3aa: CARWDRGPRDQPQHF; len: 15; v_gene: TRBV30; abundance: .
CDR3aa: CASSYGQLEGEPQHF; len: 15; v_gene: TRBV6-2/TRBV6-3; abundance: .
CDR3aa: CAISGLAESSYNEQFF; len: 16; v_gene: TRBV10-3; abundance: .
CDR3aa: CASSKGGRQGRGNTEAFF; len: 18; v_gene: TRBV21-1; abundance: .
CDR3aa: CASNGTLNYGYTF; len: 13; v_gene: TRBV19; abundance: .
CDR3aa: CASSLGDRVDQPQHF; len: 15; v_gene: TRBV5-8; abundance: .
CDR3aa: CATIMTGLNTEAFF; len: 14; v_gene: TRBV6-5; abundance: .
CDR3aa: CASSLDRASYNEQFF; len: 15; v_gene: TRBV5-1; abundance: .
CDR3aa: CASSLPQGGKKQYF; len: 14; v_gene: TRBV5-6; abundance: .
CDR3aa: CASSLGAGELTGELFF; len: 16; v_gene: TRBV13; abundance: .
CDR3aa: CASSMYRAGGNTEAFF; len: 16; v_gene: TRBV5-1; abundance: .
CDR3aa: CASSARTGSGNTIYF; len: 15; v_gene: TRBV11-2; abundance: .
CDR3aa: CASSPQSNTEAFF; len: 13; v_gene: TRBV7-9; abundance: .
CDR3aa: CASTSTVAGVRGDSGELFF; len: 19; v_gene: TRBV5-1; abundance: .
CDR3aa: CASSLVAARTTDTQYF; len: 16; v_gene: TRBV5-1; abundance: .
CDR3aa: CASSRPELGRGYGYTF; len: 16; v_gene: TRBV7-8; abundance: .
CDR3aa: CASSAPTGNYEQYF; len: 14; v_gene: TRBV9; abundance: .
CDR3aa: CASSLGTGAYEQYF; len: 14; v_gene: TRBV7-3; abundance: .